Each of the 2 T cell receptor beta chains below was sequenced from the same sample in a study of cytomegalovirus exposure and HLA in healthy donors. 13 Jbeta primers and 60 Vbeta primers were used for the PCR. The repertoire was sequenced with immunoSEQ multiplex PCR; TCRdb's copy has only in-frame clones and lacks some. Of roughly 100,000 clones listed, more than 70% are singletons. The sequencing input was PBMCs. These receptors were obtained from a woman in her fifties or sixties in good health and CMV-seropositive.

The rearrangement uses TRBV27 and TRBJ1-2; D possibly corresponds to TRBD1 (5 bases). The CDR3 has 13 amino acids. Trimming cost V 6 bases and J 5 bases, with 13 bases left between them. Germline V CDR1 and CDR2: MNHEY, SMNVEV (reference sequence). The CDR3 loop reads CASSPAGGYGYTF. The CDR3, as DNA: TGTGCCAGCAGCCCCGCGGGGGGATATGGCTACACCTTC.

This rearrangement joins TRBV19 to TRBJ2-3, with D possibly TRBD1 on 5 matching bases. The germline gives CDR1 LNHDA, CDR2 SQIVND (reference sequence). This CDR3 comprises 14 residues. The V end lost 7 bases, the J end lost 0 bases, and 11 bases lay between the germline ends. The CDR3 region is CASTETASTDTQYF. The CDR3 DNA reads TGTGCCAGTACAGAGACAGCTAGCACAGATACGCAGTATTTT.